This T cell receptor beta chain was retrieved from a study of CD4 T cells in relation to SARS-CoV-2 and coronaviruses. Overall study: Shared crossreactive spike epitopes were mapped to their HLA restriction.

About this clone itself: The antigen remains undetermined.

Assay: immunoSEQ multiplex PCR; the TCRdb copy retains only in-frame clones and omits some. This sample has 60,000 or so clones, with roughly 93% found just once. The germline V gene encodes CDR1 SGDLS and CDR2 YYNGEE. This CDR3 spans 13 amino acids. Trimming left V 2 bases short and J 2 bases short, with 7 bases between. Study conclusions and caveats: The assay detects memory recall responses, not culture-primed primary responses. Approximately 65% of donors had memory CD4+ clonotypes crossrecognizing SARS-CoV-2 and common cold coronavirus spike. Samples before the pandemic and after infection were not matched within any donor.

Before the COVID-19 pandemic, during about 2011-2019, CD4+ T cells were taken from unexposed donors. Sequencing was performed on naive CD4+ T cells from PBMCs. Subset specified: naive CD4+ T cells isolated by negative enrichment. The sequence was collected from a human donor in good health. The chain carries TRBV9 and TRBJ2-5; a possible D gene is TRBD2 (6 bases). DNA for the CDR3: TGTGCCAGCAGCGTTGGAGGGCAAGAGACCCAGTACTTC. This encodes CASSVGGQETQYF.